This TCR beta chain came from a study of cytomegalovirus exposure and HLA in healthy donors. The overall study: The 100 to 150 validation repertoires used the same platform as the roughly 670 first-cohort repertoires, a later analysis reported. Findings and caveats of the study: In vitro checks showed that three CMV-associated chains really do target CMV antigens. The finding came from a later analysis; first-cohort TCR clusters tended to co-occur in the 95 to 150 validation repertoires.

This clone has only one observation. The antigen is undetermined. The CDR3 extends over 15 amino acids. CDR1 MDHEN and CDR2 SYDVKM come from the germline V gene. The V end was cut by 1 base, the J end by 2 bases, with 11 bases between. Some clones are missing from TCRdb's copy, which holds only in-frame ones; the method was immunoSEQ multiplex PCR. The data show 140,000 to 150,000 clones, with about 95% seen just once and over 1.5% held by the top ten. The material sequenced was PBMCs. The V gene is TRBV28, the J gene TRBJ2-5; D is ambiguous. The clonotype originates from a man between 18 and 35 years old in good health and CMV-seropositive. CDR3 nucleotide sequence: TGTGCCAGCAGTTTATTTCGTGCCGCGCAAGAGACCCAGTACTTC. This encodes CASSLFRAAQETQYF.